Presented here are 19 T cell receptor beta chains from one specimen sequenced in a study of cytomegalovirus exposure and HLA in healthy donors. The PCR made use of 60 Vbeta and 13 Jbeta primers. Sequencing used immunoSEQ multiplex PCR; TCRdb keeps in-frame clones, though not all of them. This table lists tens of thousands of clones. The sample comprised PBMCs. These receptors originate from a male donor in good health and CMV-seronegative.

V gene TRBV25-1 combines with J gene TRBJ1-5; 7 bases match TRBD1. The V segment lost 4 bases and the J segment 6 bases; nucleotides outside the gene matches: 6. Germline CDR1 reads MGHDK; CDR2 reads SYGVNS. The CDR3 covers 14 residues. Written as DNA, the CDR3 is TGTGCCAGCAGTGCTCCAGGGGACAGTCAGCCCCAGCATTTT. It translates to CASSAPGDSQPQHF.

With regard to this clone: An end of the junction does not agree with germline; a read error may underlie this. The chain has TRBV7-7 and TRBJ2-5, with 15 nucleotides matching TRBD2. This CDR3 region has 17 residues. CDR1 is SSHAT and CDR2 is FNYEAQ in the germline V gene (reference sequence). CDR3 sequence reads: CASSGGLAGGAKETQYF. For the CDR3, the DNA is TGTGCTAGCAGCGGAGGACTAGCGGGGGGGGCTAAAGAGACCCAGTACTTC.

The rearrangement links TRBV5-1 to TRBJ1-1; TRBD1 agrees at 7 bases. Trimming took 5 bases from V and 1 from J; bases not matched to a gene: 5. The CDR3 consists of 14 residues. Per germline, CDR1 SGHRS and CDR2 YFSETQ. The CDR3: CASRTGVANTEAFF. CDR3 in DNA: TGCGCCAGCAGAACAGGGGTGGCGAACACTGAAGCTTTCTTT.

About this clone: In the same sample, other DNA sequences code for this CDR3. The chain recombines TRBV20-1 with TRBJ2-7; 8 positions agree with TRBD2. CDR1 is DFQATT, CDR2 SNEGSKA, per germline (reference sequence). This CDR3 has 11 amino acids. The junction had 1 base not matched to a gene; V was cut back by 6 bases and J by 3 bases. As DNA, the CDR3 is TGCAGTGCCCGGGGGGGCTACGAGCAGTACTTC. Its translation is CSARGGYEQYF.

On this clone itself: Different DNA sequences within this sample yield the same CDR3. The rearrangement joins TRBV2 to TRBJ1-1, with 7 bases matching TRBD1. CDR1 and CDR2 (germline): SNHLY, FYNNEI. Trimming removed 5 bases from V and 2 bases from J; junction bases left unmatched: 2. The length of the CDR3 is 13 residues. The CDR3 is CASSRQGNTEAFF. The CDR3 bases are TGTGCCAGCAGTCGACAGGGAAACACTGAAGCTTTCTTT.

The chain links TRBV6-5 to TRBJ2-5, with D tentatively TRBD1 (6 bases). The end of the DNA is better explained by TRBJ2-7, so the J call may be wrong. The CDR3 totals 12 residues. Germline V gene sequence: CDR1 MNHEY, CDR2 SVGAGI. The CDR3 protein is CASSYRGYEQYF. Here the CDR3 DNA reads TGTGCCAGCAGTTACAGGGGGTACGAGCAGTACTTC.

This chain links TRBV15 with TRBJ1-2; D gene uncertain. The CDR3 totals 13 residues. Per the germline V gene, CDR1 is LNHNV and CDR2 is YYDKDF (reference sequence). Trimming took 5 bases from V and 2 from J, leaving 9 bases between them. CDR3 sequence reads: CATSPTENYGYTF. The CDR3 nucleotides read TGTGCCACCAGCCCCACAGAAAACTATGGCTACACCTTC. The full variable domain, in which reference TRBV15 and TRBJ1-2 provide the parts outside the CDR3, is DAMVIQNPRYQVTQFGKPVTLSCSQTLNHNVMYWYQQKSSQAPKLLFHYYDKDFNNEADTPDNFQSRRPNTSFCFLDIRSPGLGDTAMYLCATSPTENYGYTFGSGTRLTVV.

The rearrangement joins TRBV4-1 to TRBJ2-7, with D perhaps TRBD2 (5 bases). The CDR3 has 17 residues. Germline V gene sequence: CDR1 MGHRA, CDR2 YSYEKL. Trimming stripped 1 base from V and 3 bases from J, with 19 bases between. The CDR3: CASSQGPAGGRSYEQYF. The CDR3 nucleotides are TGCGCCAGCAGCCAAGGGCCGGCGGGCGGACGGAGCTACGAGCAGTACTTC.

The V and J genes are TRBV6-5 and TRBJ2-7, with unresolved D. Germline CDR1 and CDR2: MNHEY and SVGAGI. Between the trimmed V and J ends, which lost 5 bases and 5 bases, there was a span of 13 bases. The CDR3 is 13 amino acids. The CDR3 region is CASSEKESNEQYF. DNA for the CDR3: TGTGCCAGCAGTGAAAAGGAGAGCAACGAGCAGTACTTC.

J is TRBJ2-7 and V is TRBV30, with 7 bases identical to TRBD1. V lost 7 bases, J lost 3 bases, and 9 bases stayed unmatched. The germline CDR1 and CDR2 sequences are GTSNPN and SVGIG (reference sequence). The CDR3 totals 13 residues. CDR3 sequence (DNA): TGTGCCTCTACAACCGGGACAGACTACGAGCAGTACTTC. Translating it yields CASTTGTDYEQYF.

The chain couples TRBV5-8 to TRBJ1-1; the match to TRBD1 covers 9 bases. Germline CDR1 reads SGHTS; CDR2 reads YDEGEE. CDR3 length: 19 residues. Losses at the gene ends were 3 bases for V and 3 bases for J; bases not matched to a gene: 18. CDR3 bases: TGTGCCAGCAGCTCTGGGGGACAGGGCCTTTTTAGATCGTACACTGAAGCTTTCTTT. Protein sequence: CASSSGGQGLFRSYTEAFF.

CDR3 bases: TGTGCCTGGACTAGCGGGGGGCTACTTAGCACAGATACGCAGTATTTT. This sequence encodes CAWTSGGLLSTDTQYF. The chain carries TRBV30 and TRBJ2-3; 11 positions agree with TRBD2. Germline CDR1 is GTSNPN and CDR2 is SVGIG (reference sequence). The CDR3 is 16 residues long. J lost 0 bases, V lost 4 bases, and 6 bases had no gene match.

The V gene is TRBV6-5, the J gene TRBJ1-5; D not certain. V was clipped by 0 bases and J by 2 bases, with 8 bases between them. Germline-derived CDR1 and CDR2 are MNHEY and SVGAGI. The CDR3 spans 15 residues. The CDR3 DNA reads as TGTGCCAGCAGTTACTCGAGAAGTGGCAATCAGCCCCAGCATTTT. Translating gives CASSYSRSGNQPQHF.

V usage is TRBV6-6 and J usage is TRBJ1-6; TRBD1 is a possible D gene (5 bases). CDR1 is MNHNY, CDR2 SVGAGI, per germline (reference sequence). Trimming removed 8 bases at V and 3 bases at J, with 11 bases between. This CDR3 has 14 amino acids. The CDR3 loop is CASFQGDYNSPLHF. CDR3 sequence (DNA): TGTGCCAGCTTCCAGGGTGACTATAATTCACCCCTCCACTTT.

This chain uses TRBV4-1 with TRBJ2-4; D is possibly TRBD1 (7 bases). The CDR3 has 14 residues. Germline lookup yields CDR1 MGHRA and CDR2 YSYEKL. Trimming left V 3 bases short and J 7 bases short, with 13 bases between. The CDR3 loop reads CASSQAGQRNIQYF. The CDR3 DNA reads as TGCGCCAGCAGCCAGGCGGGACAGAGGAACATTCAGTACTTC.

The chain joins TRBV5-1 to TRBJ1-2; D is unclear. The CDR3 is made up of 15 amino acids. The germline CDR1 and CDR2 sequences are SGHRS and YFSETQ. The ends were cut back, 0 bases at V and 6 bases at J, with 15 bases in the middle. CDR3: CASSLDPSAENGYTF. CDR3 DNA sequence: TGCGCCAGCAGCTTGGACCCGAGCGCTGAGAATGGCTACACCTTC.

This chain links TRBV5-6 with TRBJ1-1; 7 bases map to TRBD1. Trimming cost V 5 bases and J 0 bases; bases outside gene matches: 4. Germline V gives CDR1 SGHDT, CDR2 YYEEEE. The CDR3 has 14 amino acids. CDR3 protein: CASRYTGVNTEAFF. DNA of the CDR3: TGTGCCAGCAGATATACAGGGGTGAACACTGAAGCTTTCTTT.

V usage is TRBV29-1 and J usage is TRBJ2-1; possible D gene TRBD1, 5 bases. CDR1 is SQVTM and CDR2 is ANQGSEA in the germline V gene. Trimming took 7 bases from V and 9 from J, leaving 19 bases between them. There are 13 residues in the CDR3. As DNA, the CDR3 is TGCAGCGCCCTAATGGAAGGGGTCGGTGAGCAGTTCTTC. This codes for CSALMEGVGEQFF.

The gene calls are TRBV7-9 and TRBJ1-6; TRBD1 aligns across 7 bases. The CDR3 runs to 15 residues. V trimming: 3 bases; J trimming: 5 bases; junction bases outside the gene matches: 4. Germline lookup yields CDR1 SEHNR and CDR2 FQNEAQ (reference sequence). The chain's CDR3 is CASSFGTDNNSPLHF. CDR3 bases: TGTGCCAGCAGCTTCGGGACAGATAATAATTCACCCCTCCACTTT.